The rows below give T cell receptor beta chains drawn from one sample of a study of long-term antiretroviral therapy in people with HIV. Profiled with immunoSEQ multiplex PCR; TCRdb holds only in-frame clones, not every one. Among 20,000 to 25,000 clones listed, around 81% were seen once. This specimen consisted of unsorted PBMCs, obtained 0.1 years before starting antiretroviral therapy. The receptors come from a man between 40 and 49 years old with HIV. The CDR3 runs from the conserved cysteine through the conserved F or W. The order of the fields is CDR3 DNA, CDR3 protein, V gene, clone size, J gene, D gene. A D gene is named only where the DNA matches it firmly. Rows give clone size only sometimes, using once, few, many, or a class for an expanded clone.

CDR3nt: TGCGCCAGCAGCCAACCTAACACTGAAGCTTTCTTT; CDR3aa: CASSQPNTEAFF; v_gene: TRBV4-1; abundance: NA; j_gene: TRBJ1-1; d_gene: NA
CDR3nt: TGTGCCAGCAGCTTAGTTCAGGCTAACTATGGCTACACCTTC; CDR3aa: CASSLVQANYGYTF; v_gene: TRBV7-8; abundance: NA; j_gene: TRBJ1-2; d_gene: NA
CDR3nt: TGTGCCAGTAGTCCTCGGGGAGGGCCGGGGGGTGGTCAGCCCCAGCATTTT; CDR3aa: CASSPRGGPGGGQPQHF; v_gene: TRBV19; abundance: once; j_gene: TRBJ1-5; d_gene: NA
CDR3nt: TGTGCCAGCTCACCCGGATGGGGCCCTGATGGCTACACCTTC; CDR3aa: CASSPGWGPDGYTF; v_gene: TRBV18; abundance: NA; j_gene: TRBJ1-2; d_gene: NA
CDR3nt: TGTGCCAGCAGTTACGGGTCCCAAGAGACCCAGTACTTC; CDR3aa: CASSYGSQETQYF; v_gene: TRBV6-5; abundance: NA; j_gene: TRBJ2-5; d_gene: NA
CDR3nt: TGTGCCAGCAGTCTAGGGCTTGGACAGGGCCACTATGGCTACACCTTC; CDR3aa: CASSLGLGQGHYGYTF; v_gene: TRBV28; abundance: NA; j_gene: TRBJ1-2; d_gene: TRBD1
CDR3nt: TGTGCCAGCAGTTTAGCCGGGACAGGGACAGATACGCAGTATTTT; CDR3aa: CASSLAGTGTDTQYF; v_gene: TRBV28; abundance: NA; j_gene: TRBJ2-3; d_gene: TRBD1
CDR3nt: TGTGCCAGCAGTAATTTACAGGGGGTGACTGAAGCTTTCTTT; CDR3aa: CASSNLQGVTEAFF; v_gene: TRBV5-6; abundance: NA; j_gene: TRBJ1-1; d_gene: TRBD1
CDR3nt: TGTGCCAGCTCACCCGGGACAGGGAATGGCTACACCTTC; CDR3aa: CASSPGTGNGYTF; v_gene: TRBV18; abundance: NA; j_gene: TRBJ1-2; d_gene: TRBD1
CDR3nt: TGTGCCACCAGCAAAAGGACCGTTCAAGAGACCCAGTACTTC; CDR3aa: CATSKRTVQETQYF; v_gene: TRBV15; abundance: once; j_gene: TRBJ2-5; d_gene: NA
CDR3nt: TGCAGCGGTCAGGAGGGGACGAACACTGAAGCTTTCTTT; CDR3aa: CSGQEGTNTEAFF; v_gene: TRBV29-1; abundance: NA; j_gene: TRBJ1-1; d_gene: NA
CDR3nt: TGCGCCAGCAGCTTGGCTCGGTTACAGGCTGAAGCTTTCTTT; CDR3aa: CASSLARLQAEAFF; v_gene: TRBV5-1; abundance: NA; j_gene: TRBJ1-1; d_gene: NA
CDR3nt: TGTGCCAGCAGCGTAGCGGGGGAGTGGCGGGTTAGTGAGCAGTTCTTC; CDR3aa: CASSVAGEWRVSEQFF; v_gene: TRBV9; abundance: NA; j_gene: TRBJ2-1; d_gene: NA
CDR3nt: TGTGCCACCAGCAGAGGCAGGGGAGGAAACACCATATATTTT; CDR3aa: CATSRGRGGNTIYF; v_gene: TRBV15; abundance: few; j_gene: TRBJ1-3; d_gene: NA
CDR3nt: TGTGCCAGTAGTATCTGGCTAGCGGGGGCGAGCTCCTACAATGAGCAGTTCTTC; CDR3aa: CASSIWLAGASSYNEQFF; v_gene: TRBV19; abundance: once; j_gene: TRBJ2-1; d_gene: TRBD2
CDR3nt: TGCGCCAGCAGCCCGAACCTAGCGGGACTATCTGGGGCCAACGTCCTGACTTTC; CDR3aa: CASSPNLAGLSGANVLTF; v_gene: TRBV4-3; abundance: NA; j_gene: TRBJ2-6; d_gene: TRBD2
CDR3nt: TGTGCCAGCAGCTGGAGCCAAGAGACCCAGTACTTC; CDR3aa: CASSWSQETQYF; v_gene: TRBV6-6; abundance: NA; j_gene: TRBJ2-5; d_gene: NA
CDR3nt: TGTGCCAGCAGTTACTCGGGTAGGGGGGAGCTGTTTTTT; CDR3aa: CASSYSGRGELFF; v_gene: TRBV6-5; abundance: NA; j_gene: TRBJ2-2; d_gene: NA
CDR3nt: TGTGCCTGGAGCAGGGGAGGGGATCAGCCCCAGCATTTT; CDR3aa: CAWSRGGDQPQHF; v_gene: TRBV30; abundance: once; j_gene: TRBJ1-5; d_gene: NA
CDR3nt: TGTGCCAGCAGCGGACAGTTGGCCAAAAACATTCAGTACTTC; CDR3aa: CASSGQLAKNIQYF; v_gene: TRBV6-1; abundance: NA; j_gene: TRBJ2-4; d_gene: NA
CDR3nt: TGCGCCAGCAGCTTAAGGCCTGACCAGGGGGAGCTGTTTTTT; CDR3aa: CASSLRPDQGELFF; v_gene: TRBV5-1; abundance: few; j_gene: TRBJ2-2; d_gene: NA
CDR3nt: TGTGCCTGGAGGGGACTAGCGGGAGGTCCGTTCTTC; CDR3aa: CAWRGLAGGPFF; v_gene: TRBV30; abundance: NA; j_gene: TRBJ2-1; d_gene: TRBD2
CDR3nt: TGTGCCATCAGTGAGGGACTTGCCTCCTACGAGCAGTACTTC; CDR3aa: CAISEGLASYEQYF; v_gene: TRBV10-3; abundance: NA; j_gene: TRBJ2-7; d_gene: NA
CDR3nt: TGTGCCAGCAGTTTAGTCGGCTCTGGGGCCAACGTCCTGACTTTC; CDR3aa: CASSLVGSGANVLTF; v_gene: TRBV28; abundance: few; j_gene: TRBJ2-6; d_gene: NA
CDR3nt: TGTGCCAGCCGTAAGGTGGTAGAGTCCCAGTACTTC; CDR3aa: CASRKVVESQYF; v_gene: TRBV2; abundance: NA; j_gene: TRBJ2-5; d_gene: NA
CDR3nt: TGTGCCAGCATTTCGGGACAGGGTTTCTACGAGCAGTACTTC; CDR3aa: CASISGQGFYEQYF; v_gene: TRBV28; abundance: once; j_gene: TRBJ2-7; d_gene: TRBD1
CDR3nt: TGTGCCAGCAGCTTAACGGGGACTAGGAAAGTCTACACCTTC; CDR3aa: CASSLTGTRKVYTF; v_gene: TRBV7-2; abundance: NA; j_gene: TRBJ1-2; d_gene: NA
CDR3nt: TGTGCCAGCAGCCAAATACTCAGCCCCTACAATGAGCAGTTCTTC; CDR3aa: CASSQILSPYNEQFF; v_gene: TRBV7-3; abundance: few; j_gene: TRBJ2-1; d_gene: NA
CDR3nt: TGTGCCAGCAGTGAATACGGTCCTGAAAAACTGTTTTTT; CDR3aa: CASSEYGPEKLFF; v_gene: TRBV2; abundance: NA; j_gene: TRBJ1-4; d_gene: NA
CDR3nt: TGTGCCAGCTCACGGAACCGCCGGGACTATGGCTACACCTTC; CDR3aa: CASSRNRRDYGYTF; v_gene: TRBV18; abundance: NA; j_gene: TRBJ1-2; d_gene: NA
CDR3nt: TGTGCCAGCAGTTTACAGGGGGCCCACGAGCAGTACTTC; CDR3aa: CASSLQGAHEQYF; v_gene: TRBV27; abundance: NA; j_gene: TRBJ2-7; d_gene: TRBD1
CDR3nt: TGTGCCAGCCGTCTCGGGGATACGCAGTATTTT; CDR3aa: CASRLGDTQYF; v_gene: TRBV7-2; abundance: NA; j_gene: TRBJ2-3; d_gene: NA
CDR3nt: TGTGCCAGTAGTATCGCACAGGGGGAAGGAGATACGCAGTATTTT; CDR3aa: CASSIAQGEGDTQYF; v_gene: TRBV19; abundance: NA; j_gene: TRBJ2-3; d_gene: TRBD1
CDR3nt: TGCGCCAGCGCCCAAGGCGGCAACACTGAAGCTTTCTTT; CDR3aa: CASAQGGNTEAFF; v_gene: TRBV10-2; abundance: NA; j_gene: TRBJ1-1; d_gene: NA
CDR3nt: TGTGCCAGCAGTTCCCGGACAGGGTTCTATGGCTACACCTTC; CDR3aa: CASSSRTGFYGYTF; v_gene: TRBV28; abundance: NA; j_gene: TRBJ1-2; d_gene: TRBD1
CDR3nt: TGTGCCAGCTCACCAAACAGGGGCCATGCCTATGGCTACACCTTC; CDR3aa: CASSPNRGHAYGYTF; v_gene: TRBV18; abundance: NA; j_gene: TRBJ1-2; d_gene: TRBD1
CDR3nt: TGCGCCAGCAGCCTATCGGCTAGCGGCGGGGAGCTGTTTTTT; CDR3aa: CASSLSASGGELFF; v_gene: TRBV5-1; abundance: few; j_gene: TRBJ2-2; d_gene: TRBD2
CDR3nt: TGTGCCAGCAGCCATATAGCGGGGTCATACACAGATACGCAGTATTTT; CDR3aa: CASSHIAGSYTDTQYF; v_gene: TRBV14; abundance: NA; j_gene: TRBJ2-3; d_gene: TRBD2
CDR3nt: TGTGCCAGCAAGGGGGGACAGGGAAGGAATGAGCAGTTCTTC; CDR3aa: CASKGGQGRNEQFF; v_gene: TRBV11-2; abundance: NA; j_gene: TRBJ2-1; d_gene: TRBD1
CDR3nt: TGCGCCAGCAGCCAAGCGAAGGAGGACAGCTACGAGCAGTACTTC; CDR3aa: CASSQAKEDSYEQYF; v_gene: TRBV4-1; abundance: NA; j_gene: TRBJ2-7; d_gene: NA
CDR3nt: TGCGCCAGCAGTCAACCGAGGACTAGCGGGAGGGAGAGCTCCTACGAGCAGTACTTC; CDR3aa: CASSQPRTSGRESSYEQYF; v_gene: TRBV23-1; abundance: NA; j_gene: TRBJ2-7; d_gene: TRBD2
CDR3nt: TGTGCCAGCAGCTTAGGGACAGGGGGCGACGGGTACAATTCACCCCTCCACTTT; CDR3aa: CASSLGTGGDGYNSPLHF; v_gene: TRBV7-2; abundance: medium-sized; j_gene: TRBJ1-6; d_gene: TRBD1
CDR3nt: TGTGCCAGCAGCTTAGGGCGGGGCTACACCTTC; CDR3aa: CASSLGRGYTF; v_gene: TRBV7-9; abundance: few; j_gene: TRBJ1-2; d_gene: NA
CDR3nt: TGCGCCAGCAGTTATACGTTGAGCTCTGGAAACACCATATATTTT; CDR3aa: CASSYTLSSGNTIYF; v_gene: TRBV10-2; abundance: NA; j_gene: TRBJ1-3; d_gene: NA
CDR3nt: TGTGCCAGCAGCTTTTCAGGGTTCAATGGCTACACCTTC; CDR3aa: CASSFSGFNGYTF; v_gene: TRBV5-8; abundance: once; j_gene: TRBJ1-2; d_gene: NA
CDR3nt: TGTGCCAGCAGCGTGGGGGGGCCAGTCTACGAGCAGTACTTC; CDR3aa: CASSVGGPVYEQYF; v_gene: TRBV2; abundance: NA; j_gene: TRBJ2-7; d_gene: NA
CDR3nt: TGTGCCAGCAGCCCGGGGGTCCGCAGGGCCGCCTACGAGCAGTACTTC; CDR3aa: CASSPGVRRAAYEQYF; v_gene: TRBV5-6; abundance: NA; j_gene: TRBJ2-7; d_gene: NA
CDR3nt: TGTGCCACCAGCAGAGATAGCCCGTTGGGCGGGAGGGCCTTTGACGAACTCTCCTACGAGCAGTACTTC; CDR3aa: CATSRDSPLGGRAFDELSYEQYF; v_gene: TRBV15; abundance: NA; j_gene: TRBJ2-7; d_gene: TRBD2
CDR3nt: TGTGCCAGCAGCTTAGATCACGATCGCTCCTACGAGCAGTACTTC; CDR3aa: CASSLDHDRSYEQYF; v_gene: TRBV11-3; abundance: NA; j_gene: TRBJ2-7; d_gene: NA
CDR3nt: TGTGCCAGTAGTATAGACAAGGGGCAGCCCCAGCATTTT; CDR3aa: CASSIDKGQPQHF; v_gene: TRBV19; abundance: NA; j_gene: TRBJ1-5; d_gene: NA
CDR3nt: TGTGCCAGCTCACCAGGGACAGGAGGCCCTCAGCCCCAGCATTTT; CDR3aa: CASSPGTGGPQPQHF; v_gene: TRBV18; abundance: few; j_gene: TRBJ1-5; d_gene: TRBD1
CDR3nt: TGTGCCAGCTCACCAGAATTGGCGGGAGGCGAGCAGTACTTC; CDR3aa: CASSPELAGGEQYF; v_gene: TRBV18; abundance: NA; j_gene: TRBJ2-7; d_gene: TRBD2
CDR3nt: TGTGCCAGCAGCCAAGGGGTGGGGCGGGGGGGCCCGGGCATTCAGTACTTC; CDR3aa: CASSQGVGRGGPGIQYF; v_gene: TRBV4-2; abundance: few; j_gene: TRBJ2-4; d_gene: TRBD2
CDR3nt: TGTGCCAGCAAGGGGATAGCCCAAGAGACCCAGTACTTC; CDR3aa: CASKGIAQETQYF; v_gene: TRBV5-6; abundance: NA; j_gene: TRBJ2-5; d_gene: NA